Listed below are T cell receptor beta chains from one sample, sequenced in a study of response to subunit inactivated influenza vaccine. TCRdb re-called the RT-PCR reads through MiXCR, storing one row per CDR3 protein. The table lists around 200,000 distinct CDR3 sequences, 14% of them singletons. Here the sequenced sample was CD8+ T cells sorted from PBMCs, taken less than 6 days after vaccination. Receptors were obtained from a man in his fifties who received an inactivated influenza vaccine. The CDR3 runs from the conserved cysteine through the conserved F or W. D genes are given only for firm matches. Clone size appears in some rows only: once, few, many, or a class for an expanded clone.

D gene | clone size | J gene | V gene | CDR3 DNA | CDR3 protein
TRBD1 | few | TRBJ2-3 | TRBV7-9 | TGTGCCAGCAGCGACGGGGGACAGGGTGCAGATACGCAGTATTTT | CASSDGGQGADTQYF
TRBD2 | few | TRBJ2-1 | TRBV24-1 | TGTGCCACCAGTACCTTAGCGGGTACCTACAATGAGCAGTTCTTC | CATSTLAGTYNEQFF
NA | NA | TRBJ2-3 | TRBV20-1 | TGCAGTGCCCCGGGTCTCGCGGGGACAACCACTAGCACAGATACGCAGTATTTT | CSAPGLAGTTTSTDTQYF
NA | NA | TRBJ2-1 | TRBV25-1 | TGTGCCAGCAGTGATTGGGGATGGGAGCAGTTCTTC | CASSDWGWEQFF
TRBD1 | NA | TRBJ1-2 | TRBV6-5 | TGTGCCAGCAGTTACGGGCAGGGGGCGAGTGGCTACACCTTC | CASSYGQGASGYTF
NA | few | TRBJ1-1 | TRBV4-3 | TGCGCCAGCAGCCTCAAAGGGGGGGCCCGGAGGACTGAAGCTTTCTTT | CASSLKGGARRTEAFF
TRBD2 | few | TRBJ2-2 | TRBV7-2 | TGTGCCAGCAGCTTAGAACCTAGCGGTAACACCGGGGAGCTGTTTTTT | CASSLEPSGNTGELFF
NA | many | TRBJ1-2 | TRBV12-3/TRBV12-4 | TGTGCCAGCATTCCCTTACAGGCACCTAACTATGGCTACACCTTC | CASIPLQAPNYGYTF
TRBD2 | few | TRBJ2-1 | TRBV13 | TGTGCCAGCAGCTTAGGACTAGCGGGAGGGCGGAATGAGCAGTTCTTC | CASSLGLAGGRNEQFF
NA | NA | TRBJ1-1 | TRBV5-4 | TGTGCCAGCAGCCAAGAACTCCTTAACGCCCGGGCTGAAGCTTTCTTT | CASSQELLNARAEAFF
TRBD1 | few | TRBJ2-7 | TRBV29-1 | TGCAGCGTAGAGAAACAGGGGGCAACCTACGAGCAGTACTTC | CSVEKQGATYEQYF
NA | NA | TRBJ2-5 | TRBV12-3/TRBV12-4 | TGTGCCAGCAGGGAGGGGGGTTTAGAGACCCAGTACTTC | CASREGGLETQYF
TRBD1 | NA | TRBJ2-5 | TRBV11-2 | TGTGCCAGCAGCCCGGGACAGGCGCAGTACTTC | CASSPGQAQYF
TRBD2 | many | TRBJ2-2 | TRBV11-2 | TGTGCCAGCAGCCCGGAACTAGCGGGAGTCGGGGAGCTGTTTTTT | CASSPELAGVGELFF
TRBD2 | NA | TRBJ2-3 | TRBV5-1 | TGCGCCAGCAGCTTGGGACTAGCGGGGCATACGCAGTATTTT | CASSLGLAGHTQYF